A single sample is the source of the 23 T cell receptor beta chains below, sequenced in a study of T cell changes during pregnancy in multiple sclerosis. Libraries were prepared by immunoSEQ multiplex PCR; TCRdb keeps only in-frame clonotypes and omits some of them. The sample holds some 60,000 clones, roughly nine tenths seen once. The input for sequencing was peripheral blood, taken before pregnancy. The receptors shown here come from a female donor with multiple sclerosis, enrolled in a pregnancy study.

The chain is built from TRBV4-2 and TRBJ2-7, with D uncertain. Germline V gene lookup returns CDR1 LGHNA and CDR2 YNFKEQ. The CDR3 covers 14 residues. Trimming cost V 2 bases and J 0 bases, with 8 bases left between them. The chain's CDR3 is CASSQTESSYEQYF. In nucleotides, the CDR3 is TGTGCCAGCAGCCAAACAGAGAGCTCCTACGAGCAGTACTTC.

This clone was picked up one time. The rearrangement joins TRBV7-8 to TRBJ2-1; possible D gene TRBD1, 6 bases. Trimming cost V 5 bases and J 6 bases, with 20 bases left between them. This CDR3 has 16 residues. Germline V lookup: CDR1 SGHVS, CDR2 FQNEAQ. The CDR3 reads CASSAAGTRIGNEQFF. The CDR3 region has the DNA TGTGCCAGCAGCGCTGCCGGGACAAGAATTGGCAATGAGCAGTTCTTC.

The CDR3 DNA sequence: TGCGCCAGCAGGAGTCCGGGACAGGGCGCAGATACGCAGTATTTT. This sequence encodes CASRSPGQGADTQYF. This chain uses TRBV5-1 with TRBJ2-3; 9 bases match TRBD1. The CDR3 has 15 amino acids. The V and J ends lost 5 bases and 4 bases, in that order; junction bases with no gene match: 8. Germline V CDR1 and CDR2: SGHRS, YFSETQ.

CDR3 residues: CASSDGQESYGYTF. In DNA, the CDR3 is TGTGCCAGCAGCGACGGACAGGAAAGCTATGGCTACACCTTC. J is TRBJ1-2 and V is TRBV9; TRBD1 matches at 7 bases. From germline, CDR1 is SGDLS and CDR2 YYNGEE. The CDR3 spans 14 residues. Germline trimming cut 3 bases from V and 4 bases from J; bases unmatched to any gene: 6.

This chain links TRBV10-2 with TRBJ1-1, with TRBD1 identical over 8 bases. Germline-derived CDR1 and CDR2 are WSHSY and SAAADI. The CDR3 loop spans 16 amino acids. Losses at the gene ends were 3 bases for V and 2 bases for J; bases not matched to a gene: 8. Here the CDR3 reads CASSEPSGTGNTEAFF. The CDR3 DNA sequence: TGCGCCAGCAGTGAACCCTCCGGGACAGGCAACACTGAAGCTTTCTTT.

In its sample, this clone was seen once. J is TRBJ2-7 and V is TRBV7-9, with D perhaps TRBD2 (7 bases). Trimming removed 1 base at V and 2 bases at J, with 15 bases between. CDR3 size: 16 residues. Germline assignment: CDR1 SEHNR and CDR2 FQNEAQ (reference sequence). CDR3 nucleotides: TGTGCCAGCAGCTTAGTTGACGGGGGGCCTCCCTACGAGCAGTACTTC. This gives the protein CASSLVDGGPPYEQYF.

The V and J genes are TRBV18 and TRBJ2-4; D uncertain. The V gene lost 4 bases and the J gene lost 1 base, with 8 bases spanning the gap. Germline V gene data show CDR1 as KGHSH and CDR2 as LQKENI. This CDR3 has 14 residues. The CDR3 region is CASSLQIAKNIQYF. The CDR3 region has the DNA TGTGCCAGCTCACTACAGATTGCCAAAAACATTCAGTACTTC.

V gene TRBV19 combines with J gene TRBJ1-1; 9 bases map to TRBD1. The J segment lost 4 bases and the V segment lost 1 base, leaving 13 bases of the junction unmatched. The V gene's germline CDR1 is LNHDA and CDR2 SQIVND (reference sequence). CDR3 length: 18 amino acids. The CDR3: CASSIGSLQGARGTEAFF. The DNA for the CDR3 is TGTGCCAGTAGTATAGGATCCCTACAGGGGGCGCGGGGCACTGAAGCTTTCTTT.

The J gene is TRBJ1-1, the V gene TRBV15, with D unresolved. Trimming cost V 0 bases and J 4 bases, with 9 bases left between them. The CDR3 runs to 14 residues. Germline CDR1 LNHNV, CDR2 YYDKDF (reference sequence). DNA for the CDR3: TGTGCCACCAGCAGAGAGCCGAGTTCCACTGAAGCTTTCTTT. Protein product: CATSREPSSTEAFF.

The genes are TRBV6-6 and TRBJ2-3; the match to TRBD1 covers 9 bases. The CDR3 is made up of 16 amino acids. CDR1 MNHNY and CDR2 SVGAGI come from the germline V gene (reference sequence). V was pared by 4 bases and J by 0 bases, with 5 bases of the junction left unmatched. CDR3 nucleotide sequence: TGTGCCAGCAGTTTCCGGACAGGGGCTAGCACAGATACGCAGTATTTT. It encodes CASSFRTGASTDTQYF.

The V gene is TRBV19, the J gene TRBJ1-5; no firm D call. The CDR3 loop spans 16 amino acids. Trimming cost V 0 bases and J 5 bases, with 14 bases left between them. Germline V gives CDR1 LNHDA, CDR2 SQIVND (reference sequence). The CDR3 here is CASSIDLYGVHQPQHF. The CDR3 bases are TGTGCCAGTAGTATAGATCTATACGGGGTGCATCAGCCCCAGCATTTT.

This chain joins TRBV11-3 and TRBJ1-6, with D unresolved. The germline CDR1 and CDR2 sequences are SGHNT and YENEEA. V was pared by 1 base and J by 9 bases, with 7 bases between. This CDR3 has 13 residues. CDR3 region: CASSLGGGSPLHF. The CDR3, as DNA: TGTGCCAGCAGCTTAGGGGGAGGTTCACCCCTCCACTTT.

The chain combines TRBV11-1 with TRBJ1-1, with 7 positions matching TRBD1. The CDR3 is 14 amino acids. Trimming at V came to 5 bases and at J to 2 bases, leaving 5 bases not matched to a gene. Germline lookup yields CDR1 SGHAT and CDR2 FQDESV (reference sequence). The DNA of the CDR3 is TGTGCCAGCAGCCTTGGGACAGCAAACACTGAAGCTTTCTTT. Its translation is CASSLGTANTEAFF.

The CDR3 nucleotides are TGTGCCATCAGTGAGTCCCTAGCGGGGGGGCTCACAGATACGCAGTATTTT. Translated, it gives CAISESLAGGLTDTQYF. The chain recombines TRBV10-3 with TRBJ2-3; 12 bases match TRBD2. V lost 0 bases to trimming and J lost 2 bases; unmatched junction nucleotides: 3. This CDR3 is 17 amino acids long. CDR1 ENHRY and CDR2 SYGVKD come from the germline V gene.

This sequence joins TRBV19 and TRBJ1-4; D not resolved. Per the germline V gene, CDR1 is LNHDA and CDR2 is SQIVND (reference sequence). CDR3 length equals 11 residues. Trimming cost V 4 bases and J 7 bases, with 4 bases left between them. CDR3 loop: CASSRGEKLFF. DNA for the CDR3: TGTGCCAGTAGTAGAGGTGAAAAACTGTTTTTT.

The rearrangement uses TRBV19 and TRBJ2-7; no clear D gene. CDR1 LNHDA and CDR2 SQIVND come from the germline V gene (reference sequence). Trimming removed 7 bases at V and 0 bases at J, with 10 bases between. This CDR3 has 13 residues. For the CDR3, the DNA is TGTGCCAGTAAAGACTCCAGCTCCTACGAGCAGTACTTC. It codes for CASKDSSSYEQYF.

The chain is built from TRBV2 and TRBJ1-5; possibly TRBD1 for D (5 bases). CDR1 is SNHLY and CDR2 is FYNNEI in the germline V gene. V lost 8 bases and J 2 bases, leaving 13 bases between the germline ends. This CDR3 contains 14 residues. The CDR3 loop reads CASRLGGGNQPQHF. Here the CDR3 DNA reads TGTGCCAGCCGTCTGGGGGGTGGCAATCAGCCCCAGCATTTT.

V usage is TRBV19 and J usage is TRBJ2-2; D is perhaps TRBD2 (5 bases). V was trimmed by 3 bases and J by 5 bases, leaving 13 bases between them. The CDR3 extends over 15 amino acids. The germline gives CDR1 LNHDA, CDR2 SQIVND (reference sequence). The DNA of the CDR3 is TGTGCCAGTAGTATCGGGCTAGCATCAACCGGGGAGCTGTTTTTT. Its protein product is CASSIGLASTGELFF.

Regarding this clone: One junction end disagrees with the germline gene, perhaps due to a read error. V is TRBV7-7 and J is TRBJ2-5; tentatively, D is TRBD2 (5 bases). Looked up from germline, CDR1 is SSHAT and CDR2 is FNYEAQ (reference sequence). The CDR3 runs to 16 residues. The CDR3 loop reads CASSLDLGSNVETQYF. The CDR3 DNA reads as TGTGCTAGCAGCTTAGATCTGGGGAGTAACGTGGAGACCCAGTACTTC.

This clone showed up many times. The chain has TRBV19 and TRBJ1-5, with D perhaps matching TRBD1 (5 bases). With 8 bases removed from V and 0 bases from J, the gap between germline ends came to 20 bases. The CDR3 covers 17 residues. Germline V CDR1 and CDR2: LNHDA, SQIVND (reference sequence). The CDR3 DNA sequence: TGTGCCAGTCAGGGTCGCCCGACTCGGTATAGCAATCAGCCCCAGCATTTT. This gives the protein CASQGRPTRYSNQPQHF. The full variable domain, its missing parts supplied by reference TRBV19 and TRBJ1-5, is DGGITQSPKYLFRKEGQNVTLSCEQNLNHDAMYWYRQDPGQGLRLIYYSQIVNDFQKGDIAEGYSVSREKKESFPLTVTSAQKNPTAFYLCASQGRPTRYSNQPQHFGDGTRLSIL.

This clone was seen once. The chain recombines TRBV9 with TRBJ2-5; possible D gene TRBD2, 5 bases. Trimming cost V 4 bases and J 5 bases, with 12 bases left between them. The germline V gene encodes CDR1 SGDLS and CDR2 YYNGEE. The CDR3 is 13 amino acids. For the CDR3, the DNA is TGTGCCAGCAGCTCCCGGGATCGGGAGACCCAGTACTTC. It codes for CASSSRDRETQYF.

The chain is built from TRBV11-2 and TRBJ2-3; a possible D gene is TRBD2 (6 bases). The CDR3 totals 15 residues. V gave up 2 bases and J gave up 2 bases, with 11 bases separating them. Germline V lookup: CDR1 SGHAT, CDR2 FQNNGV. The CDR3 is CASSLWGLPTDTQYF. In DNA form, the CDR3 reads TGTGCCAGCAGCTTATGGGGACTCCCCACAGATACGCAGTATTTT.

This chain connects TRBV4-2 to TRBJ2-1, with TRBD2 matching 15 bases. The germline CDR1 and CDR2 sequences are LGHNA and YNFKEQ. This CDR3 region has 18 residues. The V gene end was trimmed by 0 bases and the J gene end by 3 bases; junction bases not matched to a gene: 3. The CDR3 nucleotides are TGTGCCAGCAGCCAAGAGAGGACTAGCGGGGGGGGCTACAATGAGCAGTTCTTC. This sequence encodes CASSQERTSGGGYNEQFF.